The table lists the clone carrying this T cell receptor beta chain with a few counts. Sequencing was performed with immunoSEQ multiplex PCR; in TCRdb, only in-frame clones are kept and a portion is missing. The table shows 100,000 to 150,000 clones, with about nine tenths occurring only once. This record belongs to a study of T cell responses to AZD1222 COVID-19 vaccine. The CDR3 contains 12 residues. V lost 1 base, J lost 14 bases, and 4 bases stayed unmatched. CDR1 LGHDT and CDR2 YNNKEL come from the germline V gene (reference sequence). The sequencing used peripheral blood, collected on day 0 of AZD1222 vaccination. The chain recombines TRBV3-1 (or the pseudogene TRBV3-2) with TRBJ2-1; 8 bases fit TRBD2. The origin of this receptor is an adult in good health. The CDR3 reads CASSQGRGGEFF. The CDR3 DNA reads TGTGCCAGCAGCCAAGGACGGGGGGGCGAGTTCTTC.